These 28 T cell receptor beta chains were sequenced from one sample in a study of blood T cell repertoires in COVID-19. Profiling relied on immunoSEQ multiplex PCR, and the TCRdb table lists in-frame clones only, not all of them. The table lists 220,000 or so clones, roughly 84% of them singletons. Sequencing input: peripheral blood. All receptors derive from a man in his fifties or sixties who had recovered from COVID-19.

The V gene is TRBV5-6, the J gene TRBJ2-3; 14 bases align to TRBD2. Germline-derived CDR1 and CDR2 are SGHDT and YYEEEE. The CDR3 contains 17 residues. With 4 bases clipped from V and 4 bases from J, the junction kept 8 bases outside the gene matches. The CDR3 spells CASSPPGLAGAADTQYF. The DNA for the CDR3 is TGTGCCAGCAGCCCCCCGGGACTAGCGGGAGCCGCAGATACGCAGTATTTT.

This chain connects TRBV9 to TRBJ1-2, with 8 nucleotides matching TRBD1. V dropped 0 bases and J dropped 4; count of bases not matched to a gene: 5. Germline lookup yields CDR1 SGDLS and CDR2 YYNGEE. The CDR3 is 15 residues long. This CDR3 reads CASSVAYTGGYGYTF. In nucleotides, the CDR3 is TGTGCCAGCAGCGTAGCCTATACAGGGGGCTATGGCTACACCTTC.

A note on this clone: Other nucleotide sequences in the sample specify the same CDR3. The CDR3 spells CASSGTGDYGYTF. The CDR3 nucleotides read TGCGCCAGCAGCGGGACAGGGGACTATGGCTACACCTTC. This chain links TRBV10-2 with TRBJ1-2; 10 bases are a match to TRBD1. CDR1 WSHSY and CDR2 SAAADI come from the germline V gene. V was clipped by 6 bases and J by 3 bases; unmatched bases: 1. There are 13 residues in the CDR3.

This chain uses TRBV5-8 with TRBJ1-2, with a weak D call TRBD1 (5 bases). V shed 6 bases and J shed 6 bases, with 12 bases lying between them. CDR3 length: 12 amino acids. The V gene's germline CDR1 is SGHTS and CDR2 YDEGEE. CDR3 sequence (DNA): TGTGCCAGCAACCCTCGGACACATGGCTACACCTTC. Its protein product is CASNPRTHGYTF.

The chain links TRBV6-5 to TRBJ1-6; 8 nucleotides align to TRBD1. This CDR3 has 15 amino acids. Trimming took 6 bases from V and 7 from J; bases not matched to a gene: 8. The germline gives CDR1 MNHEY, CDR2 SVGAGI. CDR3 loop: CASSVGTGGNSPLHF. Here the CDR3 DNA reads TGTGCCAGCAGCGTGGGGACAGGAGGGAATTCACCCCTCCACTTT.

The chain has TRBV28 and TRBJ1-2; possible D gene TRBD1, 5 bases. Trimming took off 10 bases at V and 8 bases at J, with 17 bases between the two ends. The CDR3 has 12 amino acids. The germline V gene has CDR1 MDHEN and CDR2 SYDVKM. The CDR3 region has the DNA TGTGCCACCAGAGACAGACCTTGGGGCTACACCTTC. Its translation: CATRDRPWGYTF.

This clone was found once. This chain connects TRBV4-2 to TRBJ2-1, with a tentative D call TRBD2 (6 bases). Germline V gives CDR1 LGHNA, CDR2 YNFKEQ. The V and J ends lost 1 base and 8 bases respectively, with 9 bases between them. This CDR3 is 13 amino acids long. The CDR3 reads CASSQGGEDEQFF. In DNA form, the CDR3 reads TGTGCCAGCAGCCAAGGTGGGGAGGATGAGCAGTTCTTC.

This clone was seen a few times. The chain is built from TRBV7-6 and TRBJ2-2; D possibly corresponds to TRBD2 (6 bases). There are 17 residues in the CDR3. CDR1 SGHVS and CDR2 FNYEAQ come from the germline V gene. V shed 5 bases and J shed 4 bases, with 20 bases lying between them. CDR3 nucleotide sequence: TGTGCCAGCAGCGAGACTTCCGTGGGAGGTACCACCGGGGAGCTGTTTTTT. Translated: CASSETSVGGTTGELFF.

CDR3 DNA sequence: TGTGCCAGCTCACCAACACAAAGCTCCTACAATGAGCAGTTCTTC. It specifies CASSPTQSSYNEQFF. The rearrangement links TRBV18 to TRBJ2-1; D is unclear. With 2 bases removed from V and 0 bases from J, the gap between germline ends came to 8 bases. Per germline, CDR1 KGHSH and CDR2 LQKENI. The CDR3 contains 15 residues.

In DNA, the CDR3 is TGTGCCAGCAGCCTTCCGGCTACAGGGAAAGCTGGAAACACCATATATTTT. It translates to CASSLPATGKAGNTIYF. This sequence joins TRBV7-9 and TRBJ1-3, with a tentative D call TRBD1 (6 bases). The germline CDR1 and CDR2 sequences are SEHNR and FQNEAQ (reference sequence). Trimming stripped 5 bases from V and 2 bases from J, with 19 bases between. The CDR3 runs 17 residues.

This rearrangement joins TRBV3-1 (or the pseudogene TRBV3-2) to TRBJ1-6; D gene uncertain. This CDR3 is 12 amino acids long. The germline CDR1 and CDR2 sequences are LGHDT and YNNKEL (reference sequence). V was clipped by 1 base and J by 9 bases, with 4 bases between them. The DNA of the CDR3 is TGTGCCAGCAGCCAAGCTCGTTCACCCCTCCACTTT. This translates into CASSQARSPLHF.

The chain has TRBV5-1 and TRBJ2-1, with a weak D call TRBD1 (5 bases). With 0 bases removed from V and 4 bases from J, the gap between germline ends came to 11 bases. The CDR3 runs to 15 residues. In germline, CDR1 is SGHRS, CDR2 YFSETQ. CDR3 in DNA: TGCGCCAGCAGCTTGGACGGACAAGGATACAATGAGCAGTTCTTC. Translating it yields CASSLDGQGYNEQFF.

The chain employs TRBV15 and TRBJ2-7; 7 bases line up with TRBD1. Unmatched junction bases numbered 9, after V lost 3 bases and J lost 1 base. This CDR3 has 16 residues. Germline CDR1 LNHNV, CDR2 YYDKDF (reference sequence). The CDR3, as DNA: TGTGCCACCAGCAGGGATCCCGGGACAGCGTCCTACGAGCAGTACTTC. Translating it yields CATSRDPGTASYEQYF. Full variable domain (rest looked up from reference TRBV15 and TRBJ2-7): DAMVIQNPRYQVTQFGKPVTLSCSQTLNHNVMYWYQQKSSQAPKLLFHYYDKDFNNEADTPDNFQSRRPNTSFCFLDIRSPGLGDTAMYLCATSRDPGTASYEQYFGPGTRLTVT.

J is TRBJ2-7 and V is TRBV6-5, with TRBD1 matching 12 bases. In germline, CDR1 is MNHEY, CDR2 SVGAGI. After removal of 5 bases from V and 7 bases from J, the junction contained 9 bases not matched to a gene. The CDR3 spans 15 residues. The DNA for the CDR3 is TGTGCCAGCAGTCCGAGCCGGGACAGGGGGCGGGAGCAGTACTTC. Its protein product is CASSPSRDRGREQYF.

Remarks on this clone: The same CDR3 also results from other DNA sequences found in this sample. The rearrangement links TRBV19 to TRBJ1-2; D uncertain. The CDR3 sequence is 13 residues long. From germline, CDR1 is LNHDA and CDR2 SQIVND (reference sequence). Trimming stripped 3 bases from V and 3 bases from J, with 8 bases between. Here the CDR3 DNA reads TGTGCCAGTAGTATCCAAGGAGACTATGGCTACACCTTC. It codes for CASSIQGDYGYTF.

The chain uses TRBV27 and TRBJ2-7; TRBD2 matches at 12 bases. The germline CDR1 and CDR2 sequences are MNHEY and SMNVEV (reference sequence). The V gene end was trimmed by 4 bases and the J gene end by 9 bases; junction bases not matched to a gene: 7. The CDR3 consists of 14 residues. The CDR3 is CASSSRTSGIVQYF. CDR3 coding DNA: TGTGCCAGCAGTTCACGGACTAGCGGGATAGTGCAGTACTTC.

This clone showed up just once. V usage is TRBV6-5 and J usage is TRBJ2-1, with 8 bases that match TRBD2. V lost 7 bases, J lost 7 bases, and 9 bases stayed unmatched. This CDR3 contains 14 residues. Germline V gives CDR1 MNHEY, CDR2 SVGAGI. The CDR3 is CASTNGGDLNEQFF. DNA for the CDR3: TGTGCCAGCACCAACGGGGGGGATTTAAATGAGCAGTTCTTC.

CDR3 nucleotides: TGTGCCAGCAGTGAACGGCACAGGGCAAATAGCAATCAGCCCCAGCATTTT. Translating it yields CASSERHRANSNQPQHF. This chain connects TRBV2 to TRBJ1-5, with D tentatively TRBD1 (6 bases). The germline V and J ends were trimmed by 2 bases and 0 bases, with 14 bases remaining between them. Germline lookup yields CDR1 SNHLY and CDR2 FYNNEI. This CDR3 region has 17 residues.

This clone was found once. This chain connects TRBV11-2 to TRBJ1-2; D perhaps matches TRBD1 (6 bases). Germline loops: CDR1 SGHAT, CDR2 FQNNGV. Trimming cost V 0 bases and J 7 bases, with 12 bases left between them. The length of the CDR3 is 14 residues. CDR3 residues: CASSLDWGQGGYTF. In DNA form, the CDR3 reads TGTGCCAGCAGCTTAGATTGGGGGCAGGGTGGCTACACCTTC.

This clone was seen only once. The rearrangement uses TRBV6-1 and TRBJ2-1, with D possibly matching TRBD2 (6 bases). Trimming removed 2 bases at V and 4 bases at J, with 21 bases between. The CDR3 spans 18 residues. Germline values: CDR1 MNHNS, CDR2 SASEGT. The CDR3 sequence is CASSEISSGDGYYNEQFF. The DNA for the CDR3 is TGTGCCAGCAGTGAAATTAGCTCGGGGGACGGATATTACAATGAGCAGTTCTTC.

This CDR3 reads CASSLAGGPRFEQYF. In DNA form, the CDR3 reads TGTGCCAGCAGCCTAGCGGGAGGGCCTCGGTTTGAGCAGTACTTC. The rearrangement joins TRBV27 to TRBJ2-7, with 12 bases identical to TRBD2. V lost 6 bases and J lost 7; bases outside the gene matches: 10. The germline V gene has CDR1 MNHEY and CDR2 SMNVEV (reference sequence). This CDR3 is built from 15 residues.

The chain is built from TRBV6-5 and TRBJ2-7, with 7 positions matching TRBD2. V gave up 5 bases and J gave up 7 bases; unmatched junction bases: 8. Germline CDR1 is MNHEY and CDR2 is SVGAGI. The CDR3 spans 13 residues. CDR3 residues: CASSPGRHYEQYF. DNA for the CDR3: TGTGCCAGCAGTCCCGGGAGGCACTATGAGCAGTACTTC.

Here the CDR3 DNA reads TGTGCCAGCAGCGTGGGACTAGCGGGAGAGGGCGAGCAGTACTTC. Translated, it gives CASSVGLAGEGEQYF. The chain employs TRBV9 and TRBJ2-7, with 14 nucleotides matching TRBD2. Germline V gene sequence: CDR1 SGDLS, CDR2 YYNGEE. This CDR3 is built from 15 residues. J was trimmed by 6 bases and V by 2 bases; bases with no gene match: 4.

The genes are TRBV30 and TRBJ1-5, with D maybe TRBD1 (6 bases). The CDR3 extends over 19 amino acids. The germline CDR1 and CDR2 sequences are GTSNPN and SVGIG (reference sequence). Trimming took off 3 bases at V and 0 bases at J, with 24 bases between the two ends. CDR3 in DNA: TGTGCCTGGAGGGGTCACAGGGCGTGGGCCCCCTTTAGCAATCAGCCCCAGCATTTT. Translating it yields CAWRGHRAWAPFSNQPQHF.

This clone has a handful of counts. The CDR3 sequence is CASSLSGRKREGRETQYF. Here the CDR3 DNA reads TGCGCCAGCAGCTTGTCTGGACGGAAGCGGGAGGGTAGAGAGACCCAGTACTTC. The V and J genes are TRBV5-1 and TRBJ2-5; 10 nucleotides line up with TRBD2. Germline V gene sequence: CDR1 SGHRS, CDR2 YFSETQ. The CDR3 spans 18 residues. J lost 4 bases, V lost 1 base, and 13 bases had no gene match. The full variable domain, with the rest looked up from reference TRBV5-1 and TRBJ2-5, is KAGVTQTPRYLIKTRGQQVTLSCSPISGHRSVSWYQQTPGQGLQFLFEYFSETQRNKGNFPGRFSGRQFSNSRSEMNVSTLELGDSALYLCASSLSGRKREGRETQYFGPGTRLLVL.

The chain joins TRBV19 to TRBJ1-1; possibly TRBD1 for D (5 bases). The CDR3 extends over 11 amino acids. The V gene lost 4 bases and the J gene lost 10 bases, with 10 bases spanning the gap. Germline CDR1 and CDR2: LNHDA and SQIVND (reference sequence). The CDR3 region has the DNA TGTGCCAGTAGTAGGGGCAGGGCAGCTTTCTTT. It codes for CASSRGRAAFF. Combining the CDR3 with reference TRBV19 and TRBJ1-1 gives the whole variable domain DGGITQSPKYLFRKEGQNVTLSCEQNLNHDAMYWYRQDPGQGLRLIYYSQIVNDFQKGDIAEGYSVSREKKESFPLTVTSAQKNPTAFYLCASSRGRAAFFGQGTRLTVV.

The V and J genes are TRBV3-1 (or the pseudogene TRBV3-2) and TRBJ1-1; D uncertain. The germline CDR1 and CDR2 sequences are LGHDT and YNNKEL (reference sequence). The CDR3 is 15 amino acids. Trimming cost V 0 bases and J 5 bases, with 13 bases left between them. CDR3 sequence (DNA): TGTGCCAGCAGCCAAGATCTTAGGCGAGGAACTGAAGCTTTCTTT. This encodes CASSQDLRRGTEAFF.

The rearrangement uses TRBV19 and TRBJ2-7; the match to TRBD2 covers 11 bases. The CDR3 extends over 15 amino acids. J gave up 5 bases and V 6 bases, and 9 bases lay outside the gene matches. Germline V gene lookup returns CDR1 LNHDA and CDR2 SQIVND (reference sequence). The CDR3 spells CASRSLAGGGDEQYF. DNA for the CDR3: TGTGCCAGTAGAAGCCTAGCGGGAGGCGGGGACGAGCAGTACTTC. The whole variable domain, filled in from reference TRBV19 and TRBJ2-7, reads DGGITQSPKYLFRKEGQNVTLSCEQNLNHDAMYWYRQDPGQGLRLIYYSQIVNDFQKGDIAEGYSVSREKKESFPLTVTSAQKNPTAFYLCASRSLAGGGDEQYFGPGTRLTVT.